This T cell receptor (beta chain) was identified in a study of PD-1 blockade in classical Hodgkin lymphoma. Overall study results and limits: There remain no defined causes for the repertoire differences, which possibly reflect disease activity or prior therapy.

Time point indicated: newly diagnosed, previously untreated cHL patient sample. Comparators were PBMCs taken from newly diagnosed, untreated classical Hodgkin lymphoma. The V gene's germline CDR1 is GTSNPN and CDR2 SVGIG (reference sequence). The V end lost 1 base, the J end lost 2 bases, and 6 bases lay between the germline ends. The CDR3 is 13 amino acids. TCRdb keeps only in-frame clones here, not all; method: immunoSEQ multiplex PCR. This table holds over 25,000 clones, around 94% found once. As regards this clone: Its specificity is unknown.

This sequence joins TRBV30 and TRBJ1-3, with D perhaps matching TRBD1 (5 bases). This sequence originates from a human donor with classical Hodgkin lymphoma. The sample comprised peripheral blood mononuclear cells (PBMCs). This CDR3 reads CAWSGGAGNTIYF. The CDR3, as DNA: TGTGCCTGGAGTGGGGGCGCTGGAAACACCATATATTTT.